One TCR beta chain is described in this entry. This sample was taken from a study of blood T cell repertoires in COVID-19. Method: immunoSEQ multiplex PCR; TCRdb's copy keeps in-frame clones and lacks some. The table lists some 150,000 clones, about 76% of them singletons, with less than 5% in the top ten. The germline CDR1 and CDR2 sequences are SGHTS and YDEGEE. The V end lost 0 bases, the J end lost 7 bases, and 8 bases lay between the germline ends. This CDR3 comprises 14 residues. V gene TRBV5-8 combines with J gene TRBJ1-6; a possible D gene is TRBD1 (6 bases). Material for sequencing was peripheral blood. The sequence derives from a woman between 65 and 79 years old with COVID-19, enrolled during active disease. Here the CDR3 DNA reads TGTGCCAGCAGCTTGGGGCAGGGGAATTCACCCCTCCACTTT. Translation gives CASSLGQGNSPLHF.